The 17 T cell receptor beta chains listed next were all sequenced from one sample in a study of cytomegalovirus exposure and HLA in healthy donors. PCR amplification relied on 60 Vbeta primers (plus 13 Jbeta primers). Method: immunoSEQ multiplex PCR; TCRdb's copy keeps in-frame clones and lacks some. The sample includes roughly 65,000 clones, 68% of them seen just once. The sample taken for sequencing was PBMCs. The receptors here all came from a middle-aged man in good health and CMV-seropositive.

This chain connects TRBV7-9 to TRBJ1-1, with a possible D match to TRBD1 (6 bases). Germline V gene sequence: CDR1 SEHNR, CDR2 FQNEAQ (reference sequence). This CDR3 has 15 amino acids. V lost 5 bases and J lost 6, with 19 bases in between. In DNA, the CDR3 is TGTGCCAGCAGCCCCCGGGACACACGAACTGCTGAAGCTTTCTTT. Translation: CASSPRDTRTAEAFF.

This clone was picked up one time. The V call is TRBV29-1, the J call TRBJ2-3; 9 bases are shared with TRBD2. Germline V CDR1 and CDR2: SQVTM, ANQGSEA. The J segment lost 5 bases and the V segment lost 1 base, leaving 7 bases of the junction unmatched. CDR3 length: 15 amino acids. The CDR3 DNA sequence: TGCAGCGTTGAAGGATTAGCGGGAGACATAGATACGCAGTATTTT. Its protein product is CSVEGLAGDIDTQYF.

The rearrangement joins TRBV5-1 to TRBJ2-1; 9 bases agree with TRBD2. The J segment lost 0 bases and the V segment lost 4 bases, leaving 11 bases of the junction unmatched. Germline V lookup: CDR1 SGHRS, CDR2 YFSETQ. There are 18 residues in the CDR3. CDR3 nucleotides: TGCGCCAGCAGCCCCGGGACTAGCATACTCGGCTCCTACAATGAGCAGTTCTTC. It is translated as CASSPGTSILGSYNEQFF. The complete variable domain, with remaining parts taken from reference TRBV5-1 and TRBJ2-1, reads KAGVTQTPRYLIKTRGQQVTLSCSPISGHRSVSWYQQTPGQGLQFLFEYFSETQRNKGNFPGRFSGRQFSNSRSEMNVSTLELGDSALYLCASSPGTSILGSYNEQFFGPGTRLTVL.

This clone was seen a single time. The chain carries TRBV19 and TRBJ2-7; 8 nucleotides agree with TRBD1. The CDR3 spans 14 residues. V shed 5 bases and J 4 bases; nucleotides not matched to a gene: 7. The germline gives CDR1 LNHDA, CDR2 SQIVND (reference sequence). The CDR3 DNA reads as TGTGCCAGTAGTGCCAGCAGGGGGCCGTACGAGCAGTACTTC. Its translation: CASSASRGPYEQYF.

In the case of this clone: One end of the junction fails to match germline, which may point to a read error. The chain couples TRBV7-9 to TRBJ2-3, with 12 bases aligning to TRBD2. The CDR3 runs 14 residues. CDR1 SEHNR and CDR2 FQNEAQ come from the germline V gene (reference sequence). In DNA, the CDR3 is TGTGTCAGCAGCATCGGACTAGCGGGGGATACGCAGTATTTT. Translation: CVSSIGLAGDTQYF.

DNA for the CDR3: TGTGCCAGCAGCGCCACCTCCCTGCAGGTGGGTGAAAAACTGTTTTTT. Its translation: CASSATSLQVGEKLFF. This chain joins TRBV7-8 and TRBJ1-4; D gene uncertain. Germline V gives CDR1 SGHVS, CDR2 FQNEAQ. The CDR3 is 16 residues long. V lost 5 bases and J lost 7, with 20 bases in between. Supplemented by reference TRBV7-8 and TRBJ1-4, the full variable domain reads GAGVSQSPRYKVAKRGQDVALRCDPISGHVSLFWYQQALGQGPEFLTYFQNEAQLDKSGLPSDRFFAERPEGSVSTLKIQRTQQEDSAVYLCASSATSLQVGEKLFFGSGTQLSVL.

The chain employs TRBV10-3 and TRBJ2-1, with D tentatively TRBD1 (5 bases). V was shortened by 0 bases and J by 5 bases, with 11 bases between the two germline ends. Per the germline V gene, CDR1 is ENHRY and CDR2 is SYGVKD. The CDR3 runs to 15 residues. This CDR3 is CAISESGQGHNEQFF. CDR3 DNA sequence: TGTGCCATCAGTGAGTCTGGTCAGGGCCACAATGAGCAGTTCTTC.

The V gene is TRBV7-2, the J gene TRBJ2-7; D is perhaps TRBD2 (5 bases). Germline-derived CDR1 and CDR2 are SGHTA and FQGNSA. Trimming stripped 1 base from V and 7 bases from J, with 11 bases between. This CDR3 has 13 residues. The CDR3 bases are TGTGCCAGCAGCTTAGGGGAGCGTGAGGAGCAGTACTTC. Amino acid sequence: CASSLGEREEQYF.

This clone was found a few times. The chain combines TRBV7-2 with TRBJ2-7; 8 bases are shared with TRBD2. The ends lost 1 base at V and 3 bases at J; junction bases unmatched: 14. Germline V gene lookup returns CDR1 SGHTA and CDR2 FQGNSA. CDR3 size: 18 residues. The DNA for the CDR3 is TGTGCCAGCAGCTTAGTGTTTACTAGCGGTGGTCGGGGCTACGAGCAGTACTTC. This translates into CASSLVFTSGGRGYEQYF.

The V and J genes are TRBV29-1 and TRBJ2-7; TRBD2 matches 12 bases. V was clipped by 7 bases and J by 0 bases; unmatched bases: 7. Germline CDR1 reads SQVTM; CDR2 reads ANQGSEA. The length of the CDR3 is 15 residues. Here the CDR3 DNA reads TGCAGCGCAGGGACTAGCGGGTTGAGCTCCTACGAGCAGTACTTC. Its protein product is CSAGTSGLSSYEQYF.

J is TRBJ2-1 and V is TRBV15; 10 nucleotides agree with TRBD2. V lost 0 bases and J lost 1; bases outside the gene matches: 9. The CDR3 totals 19 residues. Germline CDR1 LNHNV, CDR2 YYDKDF (reference sequence). CDR3 nucleotides: TGTGCCACCAGCAGAGATCTACTAGCGGGGTCCCCATCCTACAATGAGCAGTTCTTC. Translated, it gives CATSRDLLAGSPSYNEQFF.

This clone was observed a handful of times. This sequence joins TRBV5-4 and TRBJ2-1; D is possibly TRBD2 (6 bases). Trimming removed 2 bases from V and 5 bases from J, with 14 bases in between. The CDR3 is made up of 15 amino acids. Germline CDR1 SGHNT, CDR2 YYREEE (reference sequence). The chain's CDR3 is CASSFFPGADNEQFF. CDR3 DNA: TGTGCCAGCAGCTTCTTTCCGGGAGCCGACAATGAGCAGTTCTTC. Filled out from reference TRBV5-4 and TRBJ2-1, the complete variable domain reads ETGVTQSPTHLIKTRGQQVTLRCSSQSGHNTVSWYQQALGQGPQFIFQYYREEENGRGNFPPRFSGLQFPNYSSELNVNALELDDSALYLCASSFFPGADNEQFFGPGTRLTVL.

CDR3 DNA: TGTGCCAGCTCACCGACGGGACAGGGGTTTGCCGAGCAGTACTTC. Amino acids: CASSPTGQGFAEQYF. This rearrangement joins TRBV18 to TRBJ2-7; TRBD1 agrees at 10 bases. Germline CDR1 is KGHSH and CDR2 is LQKENI. The ends lost 3 bases at V and 6 bases at J; junction bases unmatched: 8. CDR3 length equals 15 residues.

This clone was found once. V gene TRBV19 combines with J gene TRBJ1-1; 10 nucleotides match TRBD1. The CDR3 has 14 amino acids. Trimming cost V 8 bases and J 5 bases; bases outside gene matches: 8. CDR1 and CDR2 from the germline V gene are LNHDA and SQIVND (reference sequence). The CDR3 sequence: CASRERQGATEAFF. DNA for the CDR3: TGTGCCAGTCGCGAAAGACAGGGGGCTACTGAAGCTTTCTTT.

This clone was counted only a few times. The chain links TRBV6-1 to TRBJ2-3; TRBD2 might be the D (6 bases). The germline CDR1 and CDR2 sequences are MNHNS and SASEGT. Trimming stripped 0 bases from V and 6 bases from J, with 7 bases between. This CDR3 spans 13 amino acids. This CDR3 reads CASSEARGDTQYF. DNA for the CDR3: TGTGCCAGCAGTGAAGCACGGGGGGATACGCAGTATTTT.

The chain is built from TRBV7-3 and TRBJ2-3; TRBD2 matches at 10 bases. CDR1 is SGHTA and CDR2 is FQGTGA in the germline V gene. Trimming cost V 4 bases and J 1 base; bases outside gene matches: 5. The CDR3 has 16 residues. The CDR3 region is CASSSLAGLGTDTQYF. CDR3 nucleotide sequence: TGTGCCAGCAGCTCACTAGCGGGACTGGGCACAGATACGCAGTATTTT.

In DNA, the CDR3 is TGTGCCAGAAGCTCCGGGACAGCCTCCTATAATTCACCCCTCCACTTT. Its translation: CARSSGTASYNSPLHF. The rearrangement joins TRBV5-3 to TRBJ1-6; 7 positions agree with TRBD1. TRBV5-3 qualifies as an ORF whose function is uncertain. The V gene end was trimmed by 3 bases and the J gene end by 0 bases; junction bases not matched to a gene: 3. The CDR3 covers 16 residues.